This T cell receptor beta chain was sequenced during a study of blood T cell repertoires in COVID-19. The method was immunoSEQ multiplex PCR; TCRdb's version includes in-frame clones alone and lacks a portion of them. The table includes approximately 100,000 clones, roughly 88% detected once. The CDR3 has 14 residues. The germline V gene encodes CDR1 GTSNPN and CDR2 SVGIG (reference sequence). Deletions cut 8 bases from V and 0 bases from J, with 14 bases between. Sequencing was performed on peripheral blood. The receptor was derived from a woman aged 60-75 years with acute or convalescent COVID-19. The V gene is TRBV30, the J gene TRBJ1-5; tentatively, D is TRBD1 (6 bases). The CDR3 protein is CAGSNRASNQPQHF. DNA for the CDR3: TGTGCCGGCTCTAACAGGGCTAGCAATCAGCCCCAGCATTTT.